The entry that follows covers one T cell receptor beta chain sequence. Germline V CDR1 and CDR2: ENHRY, SYGVKD. The CDR3 has 14 amino acids. V lost 2 bases and J lost 8, with 12 bases in between. The sample originates from a study of Ad26.COV2.S vaccination and SARS-CoV-2 variants. Study overall: As a participant in COV1001, the donor was in the Ad26.COV2.S trial arm.

Treatment noted: 19 received Ad26.COV2.S at low or high dose, single or two shots; about five received placebo; per-sample allocation not given. Day 63 after the first injection of vaccine or placebo was the sampling time. Profiled with immunoSEQ multiplex PCR; TCRdb holds only in-frame clones, not every one. The sample consists of almost 400,000 clones, 89% of them appearing once. The chain combines TRBV10-3 with TRBJ1-4; D is unclear. The sequence was obtained from a person between 18 and 65 years old who received the Ad26.COV2.S COVID-19 vaccine or a placebo. Material: peripheral blood, obtained in a trial of Ad26.COV2.S vaccine versus placebo. CDR3: CAISELMNGEKLFF. CDR3 bases: TGTGCCATCAGTGAGCTGATGAATGGGGAAAAACTGTTTTTT.